This T cell receptor beta chain was identified during a study of blood T cell repertoires in COVID-19. Across the whole study: The study drew acute and convalescent COVID-19 samples from the United States, Italy and Spain. The cDNA or gDNA used as material had been derived from T cells, B-cell-depleted T cells, or PBMCs.

The length of the CDR3 is 15 residues. CDR1 is SGHTA, CDR2 FQGTGA, per germline. V shed 1 base, J shed 6 bases, and the junction held 6 bases outside the gene matches. In the study's own analysis: Researchers report that nucleated cell counts were estimated from reference gene primer amplification. Using immunoSEQ multiplex PCR, the repertoire was profiled, and TCRdb retains in-frame clones only, with some absent. That table supplies the V and J calls and clone size; D and trimming were determined from the DNA. This table has 150,000 to 170,000 clones, 65% to 85% appearing once. The V call is TRBV7-3, the J call TRBJ2-3; TRBD2 agrees at 8 bases. The sequence came from a woman older than 75 with acute or convalescent COVID-19. Sequencing input: peripheral blood. The CDR3 spells CASSLKAGGEDTQYF. CDR3 in DNA: TGTGCCAGCAGCTTAAAGGCGGGGGGAGAGGATACGCAGTATTTT.